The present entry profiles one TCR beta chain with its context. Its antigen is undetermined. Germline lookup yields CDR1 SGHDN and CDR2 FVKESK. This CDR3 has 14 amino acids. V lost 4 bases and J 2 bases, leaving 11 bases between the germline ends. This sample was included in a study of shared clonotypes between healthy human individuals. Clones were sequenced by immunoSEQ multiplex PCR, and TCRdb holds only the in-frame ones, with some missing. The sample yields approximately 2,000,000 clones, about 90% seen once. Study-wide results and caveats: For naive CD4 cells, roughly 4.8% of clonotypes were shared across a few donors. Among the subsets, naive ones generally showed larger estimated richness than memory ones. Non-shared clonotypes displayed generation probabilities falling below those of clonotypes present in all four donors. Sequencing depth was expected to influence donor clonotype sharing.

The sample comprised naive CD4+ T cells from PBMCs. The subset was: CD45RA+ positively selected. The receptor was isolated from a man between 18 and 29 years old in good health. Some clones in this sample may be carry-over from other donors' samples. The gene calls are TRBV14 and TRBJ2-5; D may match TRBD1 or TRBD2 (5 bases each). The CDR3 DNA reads TGTGCCAGCAGCCTCCGGGGCCTACAAGAGACCCAGTACTTC. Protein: CASSLRGLQETQYF. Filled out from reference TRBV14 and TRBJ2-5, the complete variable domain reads EAGVTQFPSHSVIEKGQTVTLRCDPISGHDNLYWYRRVMGKEIKFLLHFVKESKQDESGMPNNRFLAERTGGTYSTLKVQPAELEDSGVYFCASSLRGLQETQYFGPGTRLLVL.